Below are 16 T cell receptor beta chains sequenced from a single sample in a study of blood T cell repertoires in COVID-19. Repertoires were generated with immunoSEQ multiplex PCR, while TCRdb's copy carries only in-frame clones and drops some. Of some 430,000 clones in the sample, 90% are singletons; the top ten hold about 0.6%. What was sequenced was PBMCs or T cells enriched from blood (not recorded which). The receptors here all came from a man between 18 and 35 years old who had recovered from COVID-19.

J is TRBJ2-7 and V is TRBV10-3; D perhaps matches TRBD1 (6 bases). This CDR3 has 15 residues. The ends were cut back, 1 base at V and 0 bases at J, with 10 bases in the middle. Germline V gene sequence: CDR1 ENHRY, CDR2 SYGVKD. CDR3 in DNA: TGTGCCATCAGTGAGTTTGACAGGAGCTCCTACGAGCAGTACTTC. Translating it yields CAISEFDRSSYEQYF.

This clone was seen only a few times. The chain has TRBV3-1 (or the pseudogene TRBV3-2) and TRBJ1-3; possible D gene TRBD1, 6 bases. CDR1 and CDR2 from the germline V gene are LGHDT and YNNKEL (reference sequence). With 3 bases removed from V and 2 bases from J, the gap between germline ends came to 14 bases. The CDR3 spans 16 residues. CDR3 nucleotide sequence: TGTGCCAGCAGCCAGGACCCTACAGGGACTGGAAACACCATATATTTT. The encoded protein is CASSQDPTGTGNTIYF.

This clone has just one count. This rearrangement joins TRBV27 to TRBJ1-5; D gene unclear. Trimming removed 3 bases at V and 0 bases at J, with 12 bases between. Germline loops: CDR1 MNHEY, CDR2 SMNVEV (reference sequence). This CDR3 is 16 amino acids long. CDR3 region: CASSFRSEYSNQPQHF. CDR3 in DNA: TGTGCCAGCAGTTTCAGGTCAGAATATAGCAATCAGCCCCAGCATTTT.

This chain joins TRBV12-3 or TRBV12-4 and TRBJ2-1; a possible D gene is TRBD2 (5 bases). The CDR3 contains 13 residues. The CDR3 loop reads CASGRAPPDEQFF. CDR3 nucleotides: TGTGCGAGTGGGAGAGCCCCCCCCGATGAGCAGTTCTTC.

The genes are TRBV11-2 and TRBJ2-1; 9 bases agree with TRBD2. Per the germline V gene, CDR1 is SGHAT and CDR2 is FQNNGV. CDR3 length: 17 residues. V lost 5 bases and J lost 4; bases outside the gene matches: 12. CDR3 DNA: TGTGCCAGCAGCCCAAGTCGCGGCGGGAGGGGATACAATGAGCAGTTCTTC. Translated: CASSPSRGGRGYNEQFF.

This chain links TRBV2 with TRBJ2-1; the D gene is possibly TRBD1 (6 bases). This CDR3 comprises 14 residues. The ends were cut back, 8 bases at V and 2 bases at J, with 13 bases in the middle. CDR1 and CDR2 (germline): SNHLY, FYNNEI. The CDR3 is CASARQATYNEQFF. The CDR3 nucleotides are TGTGCCAGCGCGAGACAGGCCACCTACAATGAGCAGTTCTTC.

The genes are TRBV30 and TRBJ1-3; 7 positions match TRBD1. This CDR3 comprises 13 residues. Germline CDR1 GTSNPN, CDR2 SVGIG (reference sequence). V lost 3 bases to trimming and J lost 6 bases; unmatched junction nucleotides: 5. The CDR3 bases are TGTGCCTGGAGACAGGGGTCAAAAAACACCATATATTTT. Protein: CAWRQGSKNTIYF.

The chain joins TRBV10-3 to TRBJ2-7; TRBD2 might be the D (5 bases). The V gene lost 3 bases and the J gene lost 6 bases, with 12 bases spanning the gap. Per the germline V gene, CDR1 is ENHRY and CDR2 is SYGVKD. This CDR3 has 13 residues. As DNA, the CDR3 is TGTGCCATCAGTGAATCCCCCGGAGGCGAGCAGTACTTC. Protein sequence: CAISESPGGEQYF.

The chain employs TRBV12-5 and TRBJ1-4, with no clear D. The CDR3 is made up of 12 amino acids. The V gene lost 7 bases and the J gene lost 9 bases, with 12 bases spanning the gap. Looked up from germline, CDR1 is LGHNT and CDR2 is FRNRAP. The DNA for the CDR3 is TGTGCTAGTGCGAGGGAGAGGCAAAAACTGTTTTTT. Translated: CASARERQKLFF.

This clone was seen a handful of times. J is TRBJ2-2 and V is TRBV7-3, with 8 positions matching TRBD2. J gave up 5 bases and V 3 bases, and 14 bases lay outside the gene matches. Looked up from germline, CDR1 is SGHTA and CDR2 is FQGTGA. This CDR3 contains 18 residues. CDR3 region: CASSFLTSASGGTGELFF. The CDR3 bases are TGTGCCAGCAGCTTCCTGACTTCGGCCAGCGGGGGAACCGGGGAGCTGTTTTTT.

This clone was seen only a few times. CDR3 amino acids: CASSLIAGEQYF. The CDR3 bases are TGTGCCAGCAGCTTAATAGCGGGCGAGCAGTACTTC. J is TRBJ2-7 and V is TRBV11-2; TRBD2 agrees at 7 bases. This CDR3 region has 12 residues. Germline V gene data show CDR1 as SGHAT and CDR2 as FQNNGV. V lost 2 bases, J lost 6 bases, and 1 base stayed unmatched.

In DNA form, the CDR3 reads TGTGCCACCAGCTGGAGACAGGTGGGATCACCCCTCCACTTT. It specifies CATSWRQVGSPLHF. J is TRBJ1-6 and V is TRBV15, with TRBD1 as a possible D gene (6 bases). Germline V lookup: CDR1 LNHNV, CDR2 YYDKDF (reference sequence). V lost 5 bases and J lost 10, with 15 bases in between. The CDR3 loop spans 14 amino acids.

The chain carries TRBV18 and TRBJ1-2; 11 bases fit TRBD1. Germline V gene data show CDR1 as KGHSH and CDR2 as LQKENI. The CDR3 has 15 residues. The J segment lost 4 bases and the V segment lost 4 bases, leaving 5 bases of the junction unmatched. The CDR3 here is CASSLGQGATYGYTF. CDR3 DNA sequence: TGTGCCAGCTCACTAGGACAGGGGGCGACCTATGGCTACACCTTC.

This sequence joins TRBV27 and TRBJ2-7; TRBD2 agrees at 10 bases. J was trimmed by 0 bases and V by 5 bases; bases with no gene match: 10. Germline CDR1 is MNHEY and CDR2 is SMNVEV (reference sequence). The CDR3 is 17 residues long. CDR3 sequence: CASSHRGLADFSYEQYF. CDR3 DNA: TGTGCCAGCAGTCACCGAGGACTAGCGGACTTCTCCTACGAGCAGTACTTC.

This chain connects TRBV28 to TRBJ2-2; 7 bases fit TRBD2. Looked up from germline, CDR1 is MDHEN and CDR2 is SYDVKM. The ends lost 3 bases at V and 5 bases at J; junction bases unmatched: 12. This CDR3 contains 17 residues. CDR3 DNA: TGTGCCAGCAGTTTTTCTGGTGCGGGCGGGAGAACCGGGGAGCTGTTTTTT. Protein: CASSFSGAGGRTGELFF.

This clone was observed a single time. The chain combines TRBV3-1 (or the pseudogene TRBV3-2) with TRBJ1-1; 8 positions agree with TRBD1. CDR1 is LGHDT and CDR2 is YNNKEL in the germline V gene (reference sequence). CDR3 length: 13 amino acids. Unmatched junction bases numbered 8, after V lost 4 bases and J lost 10 bases. The CDR3, as DNA: TGTGCCAGCAGCCGACCGGACAGGGCTGGAGCTTTCTTT. Translated, it gives CASSRPDRAGAFF.